Presented here are 9 T cell receptor beta chains from one specimen sequenced in a study of glioma-infiltrating T cells. Amplification of TCR alpha and beta CDR3 regions from RNA used iRepertoire nested multiplex PCR. TCRdb itself ran the multiplex PCR reads through MiXCR, one entry per CDR3 protein. The data hold roughly 200,000 distinct CDR3 sequences, with over 25% observed a single time. Sequenced input: glioma tissue, nonneoplastic brain tissue, or PBMCs (not recorded which). The origin of the receptors is a human donor with low-grade glioma or glioblastoma, undergoing nonglioma brain surgery, or in good health (not recorded which).

Ten or more counts support this clonotype. This sequence joins TRBV12-3 or TRBV12-4 and TRBJ2-7, with unresolved D. This CDR3 has 12 residues. Between the trimmed V and J ends, which lost 6 bases and 5 bases, there was a span of 11 bases. The CDR3 is CASSITVHEQYF. In nucleotides, the CDR3 is TGTGCCAGCAGCATTACAGTCCACGAGCAGTACTTC.

This clonotype was detected ten times or more. V usage is TRBV10-3 and J usage is TRBJ2-3; TRBD2 matches 13 bases. Per the germline V gene, CDR1 is ENHRY and CDR2 is SYGVKD. CDR3 length: 17 amino acids. The ends lost 6 bases at V and 4 bases at J; junction bases unmatched: 10. The CDR3 here is CAISRGLAGDAPDTQYF. Written as DNA, the CDR3 is TGTGCCATCAGCCGCGGACTAGCGGGAGATGCCCCAGATACGCAGTATTTT.

The chain has TRBV19 and TRBJ2-1; TRBD2 might be the D (5 bases). The CDR3 has 15 residues. With 7 bases removed from V and 8 bases from J, the gap between germline ends came to 21 bases. Per germline, CDR1 LNHDA and CDR2 SQIVND (reference sequence). For the CDR3, the DNA is TGTGCCAGTACATCCCCCGGAGGAACACCCTATGAGCAGTTCTTC. Its translation is CASTSPGGTPYEQFF.

This chain connects TRBV6-1 to TRBJ2-7; TRBD1 is a possible D gene (6 bases). V lost 9 bases to trimming and J lost 2 bases, with 17 bases between them. Germline assignment: CDR1 MNHNS and CDR2 SASEGT. The CDR3 is 14 residues long. The CDR3 region is CASVPGHSTYEQYF. CDR3 coding DNA: TGTGCCAGTGTTCCGGGACATTCAACCTACGAGCAGTACTTC.

The rearrangement links TRBV5-1 to TRBJ2-7, with D perhaps assigned TRBD1 or TRBD2 (5 bases each). CDR3 length: 15 residues. Deletions cut 4 bases from V and 3 bases from J, with 17 bases between. CDR1 is SGHRS, CDR2 YFSETQ, per germline. In DNA form, the CDR3 reads TGCGCCAGCAGCCCGAGGGACGGGAAGGGCTACGAGCAGTACTTC. As protein: CASSPRDGKGYEQYF.

This clonotype was observed many times. V usage is TRBV3-1 and J usage is TRBJ2-3; maybe TRBD1 (6 bases). The CDR3 totals 16 residues. V lost 2 bases, J lost 0 bases, and 12 bases lay in between. From germline, CDR1 is LGHDT and CDR2 YNNKEL (reference sequence). CDR3 region: CASSQSGQSSTDTQYF. The DNA for the CDR3 is TGTGCCAGCAGCCAATCCGGACAGTCGAGCACAGATACGCAGTATTTT.

The chain links TRBV27 to TRBJ1-4; D remains unclear. Trimming took off 4 bases at V and 2 bases at J, with 11 bases between the two ends. CDR3 length: 15 residues. Germline CDR1 and CDR2: MNHEY and SMNVEV (reference sequence). CDR3 region: CASSSWRHTNEKLFF. The CDR3 DNA reads TGTGCCAGCAGTTCCTGGAGGCACACTAATGAAAAACTGTTTTTT.

This clonotype occurred many times. For the CDR3, the DNA is TGTGCCAGCAGAAGTACCAGCGTTAGCACAGATACGCAGTATTTT. Amino acid sequence: CASRSTSVSTDTQYF. V is TRBV11-1 and J is TRBJ2-3; no reliable D call. Germline values: CDR1 SGHAT, CDR2 FQDESV (reference sequence). The CDR3 is made up of 15 amino acids. Trimming removed 6 bases at V and 0 bases at J, with 13 bases between.

Concerning this clonotype itself: A read error may explain this, as a much larger clone is one base away. The rearrangement links TRBV4-1 to TRBJ2-5; tentatively, D is TRBD1 (5 bases). This CDR3 region has 17 residues. Trimming shortened V by 5 bases and J by 2 bases, and 21 bases separated the two germline ends. CDR1 and CDR2 from the germline V gene are MGHRA and YSYEKL. This chain's CDR3 is CASSYSRNHKGQETQYF. The CDR3 nucleotides are TGCGCCAGCAGCTACTCACGGAATCATAAGGGGCAAGAGACCCAGTACTTC.